This is a list of T cell receptor beta chains from one sample in a study of T cells after yellow fever vaccination. One entry per CDR3 protein, called by TCRdb with MiXCR from the 5' RACE reads. The repertoire has approximately 550,000 distinct CDR3 sequences, under 25% of them found once; the top ten carry roughly 13%. The sequencing here drew on PBMCs, taken 15 days after the yellow fever booster vaccination. The source is a man in his thirties or forties who received the YFV17D yellow fever vaccine. Each CDR3 is given with its conserved first and last residue. The D gene is left open where the match is weak. Size tells how often a clone was seen (once, few, many) or the class of an expanded clone, and some rows leave it out.

j_call: TRBJ2-5
v_call: TRBV11-2
d_call: -
clone_size: few
cdr3_nt: TGTGCCAGCAGCCCCTTTCAATCCTCGTCGGAGACCCAGTACTTC
cdr3_aa: CASSPFQSSSETQYF

j_call: TRBJ1-4
v_call: TRBV20-1
d_call: -
clone_size: few
cdr3_nt: TGCAGTGCTACGGGGTTCACGGGTGAAAAACTGTTTTTT
cdr3_aa: CSATGFTGEKLFF

j_call: TRBJ2-5
v_call: TRBV15
d_call: -
clone_size: -
cdr3_nt: TGTGCCACCAGCAGGACCAAGGGGGAGTGGGAGACCCAGTACTTC
cdr3_aa: CATSRTKGEWETQYF

j_call: TRBJ2-7
v_call: TRBV5-5
d_call: -
clone_size: many
cdr3_nt: TGTGCCAGCAGCACCCACTACGAGCAGTACTTC
cdr3_aa: CASSTHYEQYF

j_call: TRBJ1-3
v_call: TRBV12-3/TRBV12-4
d_call: TRBD1
clone_size: -
cdr3_nt: TGTGCCAGCAGCTGGGACAGGGCCTCTGGAAACACCATATATTTT
cdr3_aa: CASSWDRASGNTIYF

j_call: TRBJ1-1
v_call: TRBV20-1
d_call: TRBD1
clone_size: many
cdr3_nt: TGCAGCCAGGGGGGGGGAGCTTTCTTT
cdr3_aa: CSQGGGAFF

j_call: TRBJ2-1
v_call: TRBV2
d_call: TRBD2
clone_size: -
cdr3_nt: TGTGCCAGCAGTGAACTACGACTAGCGGGAGATTCTGAGCAGTTCTTC
cdr3_aa: CASSELRLAGDSEQFF

j_call: TRBJ1-5
v_call: TRBV2
d_call: TRBD1
clone_size: few
cdr3_nt: TGTGCCAGCAGTGGAACAGGGGCCAACCCCTATAGCAATCAGCCCCAGCATTTT
cdr3_aa: CASSGTGANPYSNQPQHF

j_call: TRBJ2-1
v_call: TRBV12-3/TRBV12-4
d_call: -
clone_size: -
cdr3_nt: TGTGCCAGCAGTCCACAGGTGCACAGCAATGAGCAGTTCTTC
cdr3_aa: CASSPQVHSNEQFF

j_call: TRBJ2-3
v_call: TRBV5-6
d_call: TRBD2
clone_size: -
cdr3_nt: TGTGCCAGCAGCACCGGGACTAGATCATGGGATACGCAGTATTTT
cdr3_aa: CASSTGTRSWDTQYF

j_call: TRBJ2-1
v_call: TRBV20-1
d_call: TRBD2
clone_size: -
cdr3_nt: TGCAGTGCTAGAATCCTAGCGGGAGACGGTGAGCAGTTCTTC
cdr3_aa: CSARILAGDGEQFF

j_call: TRBJ2-1
v_call: TRBV28
d_call: -
clone_size: few
cdr3_nt: TGTGCCAGCAGTTTTTGGACTTTCCGGGGGATCAATGAGCAGTTCTTC
cdr3_aa: CASSFWTFRGINEQFF

j_call: TRBJ2-3
v_call: TRBV20-1
d_call: TRBD2
clone_size: -
cdr3_nt: TGCAGTGCACGGCGGGAGCGCACAGATACGCAGTATTTT
cdr3_aa: CSARRERTDTQYF

j_call: TRBJ2-7
v_call: TRBV6-1
d_call: -
clone_size: -
cdr3_nt: TGTGCCAGCAGAAAGGACGGACCACCCTACGAGCAGTACTTC
cdr3_aa: CASRKDGPPYEQYF

j_call: TRBJ2-1
v_call: TRBV6-4
d_call: TRBD1
clone_size: many
cdr3_nt: TGTGCCAGCAGTACAACAGGGGGCTCAAACAATGAGCAGTTCTTC
cdr3_aa: CASSTTGGSNNEQFF